The next 5 T cell receptor beta chains were all read from a single sample in a study of control samples from healthy donors and cancer patients. Only in-frame clones appear in the TCRdb table, and some are missing; sequencing was by immunoSEQ multiplex PCR. The sample lists 180,000 or so clones; 90% to 95% were seen once. The sample comprised blood. These receptors originate from a woman aged 25 to 39 in good health.

V is TRBV25-1 and J is TRBJ1-2, with D possibly TRBD1 on 5 matching bases. CDR3 length equals 15 residues. Germline assignment: CDR1 MGHDK and CDR2 SYGVNS. V was cut by 1 base and J by 3 bases, with 12 bases left in between. Written as DNA, the CDR3 is TGTGCCAGCAGTGAATCGAAGGGGCGGGACTATGGCTACACCTTC. It specifies CASSESKGRDYGYTF.

The chain has TRBV19 and TRBJ2-5; 7 bases match TRBD2. V was pared by 8 bases and J by 1 base, with 10 bases of the junction left unmatched. The germline CDR1 and CDR2 sequences are LNHDA and SQIVND (reference sequence). CDR3 length: 15 residues. CDR3 residues: CASGGRVAGQETQYF. CDR3 DNA sequence: TGTGCCAGTGGAGGGAGAGTAGCGGGCCAAGAGACCCAGTACTTC.

The V gene is TRBV25-1, the J gene TRBJ2-7; D is tentatively TRBD1 or TRBD2 (5 bases each). In germline, CDR1 is MGHDK, CDR2 SYGVNS. The germline V and J ends were trimmed by 1 base and 0 bases, with 13 bases remaining between them. This CDR3 is built from 16 residues. The CDR3 sequence is CASSESRGENSYEQYF. The DNA for the CDR3 is TGTGCCAGCAGTGAATCTAGAGGGGAAAACTCCTACGAGCAGTACTTC.

The CDR3 DNA reads TGTGCCAGCAGTTTCGGTTCTAGCAATGAGCAGTTCTTC. This translates into CASSFGSSNEQFF. This chain joins TRBV28 and TRBJ2-1; D is uncertain. Germline CDR1 reads MDHEN; CDR2 reads SYDVKM. Between the trimmed V and J ends, which lost 3 bases and 6 bases, there was a span of 9 bases. The CDR3 totals 13 residues.

The rearrangement uses TRBV5-5 and TRBJ2-2; no clear D. The V and J ends lost 0 bases and 2 bases respectively, with 8 bases between them. Germline V gene sequence: CDR1 SGHKS, CDR2 YYEKEE (reference sequence). The CDR3 sequence is 15 residues long. In nucleotides, the CDR3 is TGTGCCAGCAGCTTGGCGCCCCCCAACACCGGGGAGCTGTTTTTT. It yields the protein CASSLAPPNTGELFF.